Each of the 14 T cell receptor beta chains below was sequenced from the same sample in a study of OX40 agonist ivuxolimab in advanced cancers. This table comes from immunoSEQ multiplex PCR, and its TCRdb copy is limited to in-frame clones, with some not included. The sample consists of approximately 94,000 clones, around nine tenths of them appearing once. The sequenced sample was CD4+ or CD8+ T cells sorted from blood, obtained in a trial of the OX40 agonist ivuxolimab. These receptors all come from an adult with an advanced solid tumor such as melanoma, head and neck, liver or kidney cancer.

CDR3 residues: CASSIDEIGRWDTQYF. DNA for the CDR3: TGTGCCAGTAGTATAGATGAAATTGGGAGGTGGGATACGCAGTATTTT. The rearrangement joins TRBV19 to TRBJ2-3, with D perhaps matching TRBD2 (6 bases). The V and J ends lost 0 bases and 6 bases respectively, with 16 bases between them. Germline V gives CDR1 LNHDA, CDR2 SQIVND (reference sequence). The CDR3 spans 16 residues. Full variable domain (rest looked up from reference TRBV19 and TRBJ2-3): DGGITQSPKYLFRKEGQNVTLSCEQNLNHDAMYWYRQDPGQGLRLIYYSQIVNDFQKGDIAEGYSVSREKKESFPLTVTSAQKNPTAFYLCASSIDEIGRWDTQYFGPGTRLTVL.

This chain links TRBV7-6 with TRBJ2-1; 7 positions agree with TRBD1. Germline values: CDR1 SGHVS, CDR2 FNYEAQ. Trimming took 1 base from V and 5 from J; bases not matched to a gene: 2. The CDR3 is 14 residues long. DNA for the CDR3: TGTGCCAGCAGCTTAGGACAGGGCCACAATGAGCAGTTCTTC. This translates into CASSLGQGHNEQFF.

The rearrangement uses TRBV18 and TRBJ1-4; a possible D gene is TRBD1 (5 bases). The V end was cut by 6 bases, the J end by 11 bases, with 16 bases between. Germline V gives CDR1 KGHSH, CDR2 LQKENI. The CDR3 sequence is 13 residues long. CDR3 residues: CASSQGSGEKLFF. CDR3 nucleotides: TGTGCCAGCTCGCAGGGATCAGGAGAGAAACTGTTTTTT.

This clone has only one observation. The genes are TRBV2 and TRBJ2-1; perhaps TRBD2 as D (5 bases). The CDR3 has 13 amino acids. Germline V gene sequence: CDR1 SNHLY, CDR2 FYNNEI. With 6 bases removed from V and 7 bases from J, the gap between germline ends came to 13 bases. The CDR3 loop is CASRLPRGNEQFF. DNA of the CDR3: TGTGCCAGCAGGCTCCCTCGAGGGAATGAGCAGTTCTTC.

This clone was counted a single time. The rearrangement uses TRBV29-1 and TRBJ2-3; no clear D gene. The CDR3 spans 13 residues. V was shortened by 4 bases and J by 3 bases, with 11 bases between the two germline ends. The germline gives CDR1 SQVTM, CDR2 ANQGSEA. The CDR3, as DNA: TGCAGCGTTGTCGTATGGTCGACAGATACGCAGTATTTT. It yields the protein CSVVVWSTDTQYF.

V and J are TRBV6-5 and TRBJ2-5; perhaps TRBD1 as D (6 bases). V shed 0 bases and J shed 5 bases, with 16 bases lying between them. The CDR3 runs 16 residues. Looked up from germline, CDR1 is MNHEY and CDR2 is SVGAGI. Written as DNA, the CDR3 is TGTGCCAGCAGTTACTCGTGGACCGAGAGGGGGGAGACCCAGTACTTC. It codes for CASSYSWTERGETQYF.

The chain combines TRBV7-3 with TRBJ2-1, with D perhaps matching TRBD1 or TRBD2 (5 bases each). The germline V and J ends were trimmed by 2 bases and 3 bases, with 11 bases remaining between them. The CDR3 extends over 15 amino acids. Looked up from germline, CDR1 is SGHTA and CDR2 is FQGTGA. The CDR3 DNA is TGTGCCAGCAGCTTATTGGGAGACAGCTACAATGAGCAGTTCTTC. This gives the protein CASSLLGDSYNEQFF.

The chain recombines TRBV6-4 with TRBJ1-1, with D perhaps matching TRBD1 (6 bases). Germline assignment: CDR1 MRHNA and CDR2 SNTAGT. V lost 5 bases and J lost 4, with 17 bases in between. The CDR3 is 15 amino acids. CDR3 in DNA: TGTGCCAGCAGTCCGGAAAGGGGGAGAACCACTGAAGCTTTCTTT. Residues: CASSPERGRTTEAFF.

This sequence joins TRBV11-3 and TRBJ2-5, with 7 bases fitting TRBD2. The CDR3 is 14 amino acids. Germline V gene sequence: CDR1 SGHNT, CDR2 YENEEA. Trimming removed 4 bases from V and 5 bases from J; junction bases left unmatched: 7. In DNA form, the CDR3 reads TGTGCCAGCAGCTCCGGTAGGGAGGGGGAGACCCAGTACTTC. Encoded protein: CASSSGREGETQYF.

The chain uses TRBV18 and TRBJ2-2; D not resolved. The CDR3 loop spans 16 amino acids. V lost 5 bases to trimming and J lost 0 bases, with 13 bases between them. Germline values: CDR1 KGHSH, CDR2 LQKENI. This CDR3 is CASSSMHQTNTGELFF. CDR3 nucleotide sequence: TGTGCCAGCTCATCAATGCACCAAACGAACACCGGGGAGCTGTTTTTT.

The chain is built from TRBV7-2 and TRBJ2-1; 10 bases match TRBD2. V lost 5 bases to trimming and J lost 4 bases; unmatched junction nucleotides: 11. The germline V gene encodes CDR1 SGHTA and CDR2 FQGNSA. CDR3 length equals 17 residues. The CDR3 sequence is CASSPRLAGAPYNEQFF. CDR3 sequence (DNA): TGTGCCAGCAGCCCCCGACTAGCGGGTGCCCCTTACAATGAGCAGTTCTTC.

The genes are TRBV28 and TRBJ2-5, with a possible D match to TRBD1 (6 bases). TRBJ2-7 matches the DNA end more closely, so the J call is doubtful. Germline V gives CDR1 MDHEN, CDR2 SYDVKM. This CDR3 contains 15 residues. The CDR3, as DNA: TGTGCCACCAGGGGATCCACGGGACGAGTCTACGAGCAGTACTTC. This codes for CATRGSTGRVYEQYF.

V gene TRBV7-2 combines with J gene TRBJ1-3; D not certain. CDR3 length equals 14 residues. Trimming left V 2 bases short and J 1 base short, with 6 bases between. Germline CDR1 reads SGHTA; CDR2 reads FQGNSA. The CDR3 region is CASSLPESGNTIYF. CDR3 nucleotide sequence: TGTGCCAGCAGCTTACCAGAGTCTGGAAACACCATATATTTT. Full variable domain (missing parts from reference TRBV7-2 and TRBJ1-3): GAGVSQSPSNKVTEKGKDVELRCDPISGHTALYWYRQSLGQGLEFLIYFQGNSAPDKSGLPSDRFSAERTGGSVSTLTIQRTQQEDSAVYLCASSLPESGNTIYFGEGSWLTVV.

J is TRBJ2-7 and V is TRBV6-1; possible D gene TRBD1, 6 bases. The CDR3 runs 12 residues. V lost 6 bases, J lost 4 bases, and 10 bases lay in between. Germline V gives CDR1 MNHNS, CDR2 SASEGT. The CDR3 sequence is CASSQGRYEQYF. The CDR3 DNA sequence: TGTGCCAGCAGCCAGGGGAGATACGAGCAGTACTTC.